This T cell receptor (beta chain) was identified during a study of cytomegalovirus exposure and HLA in healthy donors (dated by TCRdb to between 2016 and 2019). At the level of the whole study: An earlier analysis of approximately 640 of the donors reported about 250 Gb of sequence data and some 120 million unique TCR beta sequences from 150 million to 200 million T cells. All discovery cohort repertoires had been generated using a single sequencing platform. A later analysis re-examined previously published TCR beta repertoires from hundreds of donors and added high-resolution HLA genotyping to investigate patterns of TCR occurrence. Of the roughly 400 genotyped donors, 81% were placed in the genetic ancestry cluster associated with self-reported Caucasian donors. The study was designed to test whether signatures of past pathogen exposure could be identified by cataloging public T cell receptors. An earlier analysis of 587 of the donors applied high-throughput TCR beta sequencing to assess whether each TCR beta V gene segment acted as functional or pseudogenic. The study combined high-throughput TCR immunosequencing, statistical association of individual TCRs with disease status, and machine learning to predict cytomegalovirus infection status. Donor age, sex, ethnicity and CMV serostatus were collected together with the repertoire data. A later genetic analysis took genome-wide SNP genotypes for about 55% of the 666 donors and used that subset as a discovery cohort. Typing coverage varied by locus: 629-630 donors for A, B, C, DRB1 and DQB1; some 520 for DQA1; more than 600 for DPA1; around 490 for DPB1. The later analysis used no new phenotypic data to find candidate immune exposures, relying instead on TCR beta sequences and their occurrence across donors. HLA typing included class I and class II loci at four-digit resolution. An early release that covered 640 HLA-typed donors contained about 300 gigabases of sequencing data and 65 million to 100 million unique TCR sequences. Using immunosequencing, the study profiled T cell repertoires from about 620 subjects and related those repertoires to cytomegalovirus serostatus. A separate validation cohort of roughly 110 different subjects was used in addition to the 666-subject first cohort. Roughly 5 DR-DQ haplotypes were handled as single units for association and clustering because linkage in the cohort was strong. On average, approximately 250,000 unique TCR beta nucleotide sequences were sequenced per donor among 398 genotyped donors of the cohort, with roughly 18% of those sequences being non-productive. What the study reported, not specific to this receptor: While some public TCRs were present in many individuals, most TCR sequences turned up only very rarely across donors. Linkage disequilibrium might explain the correlated functional status among segregating V segments, but an unknown experimental factor could not be excluded. A cluster of highly shared sequence variants was judged likely to be a technical artifact of the sequencing pipeline. In a later analysis, several top co-occurrence clusters were reported to appear linked to parvovirus B19, influenza, CMV and Epstein-Barr virus. In a later analysis, most CMV-associated TCR beta chains were found to appear HLA-restricted, with HLA associations seemingly driven largely by CMV exposure. A later genetic analysis associated a missense DCLRE1C variant with V-gene and J-gene trimming of TCR beta chains, and an independent cohort replicated the association. HLA typing was unavailable for some donors at each locus, so association tests used only the typed subset. In both the original and validation cohorts, the classifier was reported to diagnose cytomegalovirus status with high specificity and sensitivity. The earlier analysis of almost 600 of the donors excluded some 15 rarely observed V segments, including chromosome 9 orphons, because counts were too low. A later analysis found that TCR association rates varied across HLA loci, with DRB1 alleles showing the most associated TCRs and HLA-C alleles the fewest. Three of the identified cytomegalovirus-associated TCR beta chains were confirmed in vitro to be specific for cytomegalovirus antigens. Because the 87-base-pair reads could not distinguish some IMGT-functional V segments, including TRBV6-2 and TRBV6-3, those segments were excluded. According to the authors, the approach could potentially be generalized to other disease states and immunological phenotypes. In a later genetic analysis, fewer N-insertions in productive TCRs were reported among donors in an Asian-associated ancestry cluster than the roughly 700-donor mean. A further reported finding was that TCR beta sequences accurately predicted the HLA-A and HLA-B alleles for most subjects in the first cohort. A total of roughly 160 TCR beta chains were listed by the study as associated with cytomegalovirus. This cohort had only TCR beta chains sequenced, and the lack of alpha or paired-chain data limited which features could be detected. For the cohort, immune exposure information was limited to CMV serostatus. An earlier analysis of several hundred of the donors showed that most TCR beta V segments appeared in productive rearrangements either about 87% or about 30% of the time, which broadly matched IMGT annotations. Presence/absence analyses assumed roughly uniform sequencing depth across donors, an assumption that may not hold. In a later analysis, HLA-associated TCR beta chains were found to be more clonally expanded and to have lower generation probabilities than equally common non-associated chains. Specific HLA alleles were associated with around 18,000 TCR beta sequences at a false discovery rate of 0.05 in a later analysis. Assigning TCR associations to individual alleles was difficult when HLA alleles, especially DR and DQ, strongly co-occurred.

In total, roughly 710 healthy bone marrow donors made up the cohort. Cohort members were all nominally healthy when sampled, although unrecorded immune exposures were likely present. The donor was CMV seropositive and belonged to the group of a few hundred seropositive cohort members. Every donor gave a peripheral blood sample, and the peripheral blood mononuclear cells from that sample were used for TCR beta sequencing. Genomic DNA extraction from the blood cell samples was performed with the Qiagen DNeasy Blood Extraction Kit. CDR1 and CDR2 (DFQATT, SNEGSKA) derive from the germline V gene (reference sequence). V is reduced by 6 bases and J by 7 bases, leaving a spacing of 12 bases between them. The CDR3, cysteine through phenylalanine, is 11 amino acids long. The only DNA kept is the CDR3, 33 bases in frame from the first base. Preparation of the library involved the immunoSEQ multiplex PCR assay. For the multiplex PCR, a mixture combining 60 forward primers for TCR Vbeta segments and 13 reverse primers for TCR Jbeta segments was used. Amplification of the CDR3 region of rearranged TCR beta genes was performed with a multiplex PCR assay on genomic DNA. The Illumina HiSeq System was used to sequence the amplified TCR beta libraries as 87-base-pair reads. The paper's processing steps were these. In a later analysis, around 80 million unique TCR beta chains were counted across the roughly 610 repertoires, and some 10 million of these chains were shared by at least two donors. A nearest-neighbor algorithm error-corrected the raw reads and collapsed the reads into unique sequences, merging closely related sequences to remove PCR and sequencing errors. To assign V, D and J gene segments, CDR3 sequences were aligned to IMGT reference sequences. For a sequence to be retained, a match of at least six nucleotides to both a V gene segment and a J gene segment was required. Rearrangements were called productive when the CDR3 lacked stop codons and stayed in frame with V and J; all others were non-productive. CDR3 was defined according to IMGT convention as the region running from the second conserved V-encoded cysteine to the conserved J-encoded phenylalanine. Sequences without an unambiguous match to a single V gene segment were excluded from the earlier analysis of about 600 of the donors. An earlier analysis of several hundred of the donors called V segments functional above 56.7% productive rearrangements and segregating when the between-donor standard deviation exceeded 5%. To diagnose cytomegalovirus status from the catalog of TCR beta chain sequences, a statistical classification framework was built. A later analysis assigned V and J genes by comparing TCR nucleotide sequences with IMGT/GENE-DB human TR gene sequences. A later analysis assigned CDR3 sequences and most-parsimonious VDJ recombination scenarios with the TCRdist pipeline. In a later analysis, every TCR beta chain was defined by the combination of its CDR3 amino acid sequence and its V-gene family, and reads without a unique V-gene family were dropped. A later analysis removed over 500 highly shared, low-generation-probability nucleotide sequences to deal with suspected cross-contamination and a sequencing artifact. For each public chain, a later analysis derived a clonal expansion index from normalized ranks of inferred template counts within each repertoire. A later analysis computed generation probabilities with a VDJ recombination model fitted to out-of-frame rearrangements, and checked the results against IGoR. In a later analysis, hypergeometric tests were used to score TCR-TCR, TCR-HLA and TCR-CMV co-occurrence, with a repertoire-size bias correction applied to TCR pairs. In a later analysis, false discovery rates were estimated by permuting HLA or CMV assignments 20 times. In a later analysis, co-occurring TCRs were grouped using DBSCAN, and TCRdist sequence similarity was added for clustering within HLA-allele-positive subsets. Co-occurrence clustering excluded repertoires with fewer than 30,000 or more than 120,000 public chains, plus five with anomalous nucleotide sharing. In its TCRdb copy, this immuneACCESS table keeps in-frame sequences only and misses some clones. Where compared with another copy, unresolved V genes explain less than half of these, and the others have no known cause. The DNA was the basis for D and trimming; V, J and clone size are from that table. In all, the sample holds some 150,000 clones, and 75% to 85% of those were seen once. Just under 6.5% of the sample rests with the top ten.

This clone was seen a single time. This clone's antigen is unknown. Qualities for individual bases were not recorded, and no much larger clone is one base off. The chain is made from TRBV20-1 and TRBJ1-2; the D gene remains uncertain. This sequence originates from a man over 45 in good health and CMV-seropositive. The sample comprised PBMCs. Here is the DNA: TGCAGTGCGTTCGGCGGTCTTGGCTACACCTTC. This sequence encodes CSAFGGLGYTF.